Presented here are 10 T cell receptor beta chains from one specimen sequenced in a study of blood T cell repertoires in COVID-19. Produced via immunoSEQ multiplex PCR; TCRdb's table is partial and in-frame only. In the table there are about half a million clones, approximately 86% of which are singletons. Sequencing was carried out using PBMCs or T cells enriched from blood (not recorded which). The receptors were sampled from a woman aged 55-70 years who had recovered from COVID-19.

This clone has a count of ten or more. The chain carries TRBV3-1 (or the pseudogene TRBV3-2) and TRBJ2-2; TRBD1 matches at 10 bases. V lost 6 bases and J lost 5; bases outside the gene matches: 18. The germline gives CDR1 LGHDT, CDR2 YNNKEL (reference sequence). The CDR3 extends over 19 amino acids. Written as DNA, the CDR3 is TGTGCCAGCAGACCTCGTCGCGGGACAGGGGTCCTGGATACCGGGGAGCTGTTTTTT. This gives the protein CASRPRRGTGVLDTGELFF.

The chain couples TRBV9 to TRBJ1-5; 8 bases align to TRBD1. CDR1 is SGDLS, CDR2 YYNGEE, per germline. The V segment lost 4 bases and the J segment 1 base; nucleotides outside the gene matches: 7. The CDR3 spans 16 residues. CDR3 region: CASSRVGQGSNQPQHF. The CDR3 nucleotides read TGTGCCAGCAGCCGCGTCGGACAGGGAAGCAATCAGCCCCAGCATTTT.

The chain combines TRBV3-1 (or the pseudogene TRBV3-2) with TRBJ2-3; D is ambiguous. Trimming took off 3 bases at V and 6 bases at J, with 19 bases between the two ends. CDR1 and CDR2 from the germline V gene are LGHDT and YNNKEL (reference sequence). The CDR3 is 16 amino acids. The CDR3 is CASSHALTQRRDTQYF. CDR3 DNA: TGTGCCAGCAGCCATGCACTGACCCAACGCAGGGATACGCAGTATTTT.

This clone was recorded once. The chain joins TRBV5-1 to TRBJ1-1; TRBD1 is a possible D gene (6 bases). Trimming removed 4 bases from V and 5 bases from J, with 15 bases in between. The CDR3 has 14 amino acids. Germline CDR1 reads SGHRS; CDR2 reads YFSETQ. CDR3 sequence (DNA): TGCGCCAGCAGCCCACAGGGCCTCCCGACTGAAGCTTTCTTT. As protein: CASSPQGLPTEAFF.

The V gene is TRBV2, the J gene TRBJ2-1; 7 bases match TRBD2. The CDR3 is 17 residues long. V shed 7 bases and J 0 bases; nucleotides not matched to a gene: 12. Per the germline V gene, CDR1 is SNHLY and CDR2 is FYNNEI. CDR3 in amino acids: CASKVAGDTSSYNEQFF. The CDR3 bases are TGTGCCAGCAAGGTGGCGGGGGATACTAGCTCCTACAATGAGCAGTTCTTC.

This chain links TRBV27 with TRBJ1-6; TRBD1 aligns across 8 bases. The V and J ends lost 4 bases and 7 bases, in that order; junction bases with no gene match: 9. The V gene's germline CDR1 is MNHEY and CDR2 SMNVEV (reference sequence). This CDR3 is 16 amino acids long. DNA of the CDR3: TGTGCCAGCAGTTCCCAGGGGGCGCTTGGGAATTCACCCCTCCACTTT. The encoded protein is CASSSQGALGNSPLHF.

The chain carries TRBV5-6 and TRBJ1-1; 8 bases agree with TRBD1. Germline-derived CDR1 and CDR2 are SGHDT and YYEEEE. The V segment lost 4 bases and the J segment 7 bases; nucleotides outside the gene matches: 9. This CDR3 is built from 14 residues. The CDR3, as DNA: TGTGCCAGCAGCCTGGGGACAGGAAGCCTTGAAGCTTTCTTT. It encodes CASSLGTGSLEAFF. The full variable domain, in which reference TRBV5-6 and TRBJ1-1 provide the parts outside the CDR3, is DAGVTQSPTHLIKTRGQQVTLRCSPKSGHDTVSWYQQALGQGPQFIFQYYEEEERQRGNFPDRFSGHQFPNYSSELNVNALLLGDSALYLCASSLGTGSLEAFFGQGTRLTVV.

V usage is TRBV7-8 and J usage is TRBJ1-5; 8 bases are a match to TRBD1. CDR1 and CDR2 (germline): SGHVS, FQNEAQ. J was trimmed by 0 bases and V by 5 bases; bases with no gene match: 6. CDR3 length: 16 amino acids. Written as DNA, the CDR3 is TGTGCCAGCAGCGGACAGGGCTCGTATAGCAATCAGCCCCAGCATTTT. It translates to CASSGQGSYSNQPQHF.

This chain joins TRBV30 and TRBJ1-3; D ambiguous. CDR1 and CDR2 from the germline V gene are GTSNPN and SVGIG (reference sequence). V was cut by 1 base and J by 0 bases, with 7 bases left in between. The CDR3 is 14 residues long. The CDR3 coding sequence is TGTGCCTGGAGTGGCCAGATCTCTGGAAACACCATATATTTT. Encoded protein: CAWSGQISGNTIYF.

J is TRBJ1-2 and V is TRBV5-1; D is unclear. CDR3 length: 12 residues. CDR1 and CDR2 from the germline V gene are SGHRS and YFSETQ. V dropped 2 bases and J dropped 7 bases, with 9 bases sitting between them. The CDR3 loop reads CASSLGGPGYTF. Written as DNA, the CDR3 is TGCGCCAGCAGCTTAGGCGGGCCTGGCTACACCTTC.